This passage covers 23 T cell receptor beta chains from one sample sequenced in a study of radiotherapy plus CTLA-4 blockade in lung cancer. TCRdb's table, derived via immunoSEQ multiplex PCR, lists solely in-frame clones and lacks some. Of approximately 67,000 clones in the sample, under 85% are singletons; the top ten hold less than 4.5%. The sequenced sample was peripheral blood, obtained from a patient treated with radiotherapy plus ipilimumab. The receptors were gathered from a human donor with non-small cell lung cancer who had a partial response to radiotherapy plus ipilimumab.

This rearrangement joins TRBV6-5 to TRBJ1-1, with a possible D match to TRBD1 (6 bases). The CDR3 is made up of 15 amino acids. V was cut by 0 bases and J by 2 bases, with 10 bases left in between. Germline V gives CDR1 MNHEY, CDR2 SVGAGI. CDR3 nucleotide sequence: TGTGCCAGCAGTTACTCGTTACAGGGCAACACTGAAGCTTTCTTT. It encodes CASSYSLQGNTEAFF.

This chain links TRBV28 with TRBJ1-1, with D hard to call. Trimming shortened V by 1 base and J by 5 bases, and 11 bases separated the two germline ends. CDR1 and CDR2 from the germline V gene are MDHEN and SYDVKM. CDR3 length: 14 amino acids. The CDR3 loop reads CASSLSGDWTEAFF. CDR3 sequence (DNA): TGTGCCAGCAGTTTATCCGGGGATTGGACTGAAGCTTTCTTT.

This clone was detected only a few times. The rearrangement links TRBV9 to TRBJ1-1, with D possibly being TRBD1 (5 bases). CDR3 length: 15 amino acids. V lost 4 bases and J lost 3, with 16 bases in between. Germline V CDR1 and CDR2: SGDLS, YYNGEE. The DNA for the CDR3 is TGTGCCAGCAGCCCACAAAGGGGCGAGGACACTGAAGCTTTCTTT. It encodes CASSPQRGEDTEAFF.

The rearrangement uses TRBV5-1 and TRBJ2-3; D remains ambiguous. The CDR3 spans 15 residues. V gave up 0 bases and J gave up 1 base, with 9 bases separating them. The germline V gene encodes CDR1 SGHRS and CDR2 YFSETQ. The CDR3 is CASSLAGWGTDTQYF. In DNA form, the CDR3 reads TGCGCCAGCAGCTTGGCCGGGTGGGGCACAGATACGCAGTATTTT.

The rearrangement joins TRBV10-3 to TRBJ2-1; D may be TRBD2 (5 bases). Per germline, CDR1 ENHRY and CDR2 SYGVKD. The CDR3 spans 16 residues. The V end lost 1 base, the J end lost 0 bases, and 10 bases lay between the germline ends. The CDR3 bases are TGTGCCATCAGTGAGTACGCGGGCAGCTCCTACAATGAGCAGTTCTTC. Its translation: CAISEYAGSSYNEQFF.

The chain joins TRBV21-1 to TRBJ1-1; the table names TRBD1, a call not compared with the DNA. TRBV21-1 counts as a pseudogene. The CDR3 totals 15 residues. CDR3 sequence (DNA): TGTGCCAGCAGCAACCGGACAGGAGGTAACACTGAAGCTTTCTTT. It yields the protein CASSNRTGGNTEAFF.

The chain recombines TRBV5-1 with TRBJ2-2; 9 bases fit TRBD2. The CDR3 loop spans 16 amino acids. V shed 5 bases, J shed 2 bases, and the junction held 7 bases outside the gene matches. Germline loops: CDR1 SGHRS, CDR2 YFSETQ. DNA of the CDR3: TGCGCCAGCAGGGCCGGGACTAGCTTTAACACCGGGGAGCTGTTTTTT. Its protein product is CASRAGTSFNTGELFF.

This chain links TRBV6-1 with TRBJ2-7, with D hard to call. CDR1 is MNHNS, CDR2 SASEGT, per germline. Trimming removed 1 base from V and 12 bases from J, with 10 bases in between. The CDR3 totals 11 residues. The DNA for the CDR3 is TGTGCCAGCAGTGAAGGCGGCGCCATGTACTTC. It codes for CASSEGGAMYF.

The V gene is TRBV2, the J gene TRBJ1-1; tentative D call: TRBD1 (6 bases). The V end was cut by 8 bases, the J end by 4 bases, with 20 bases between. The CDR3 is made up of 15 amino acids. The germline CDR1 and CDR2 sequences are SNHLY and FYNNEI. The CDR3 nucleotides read TGTGCCAGCCGTCGGGGGGGCGCGGGAGTCACTGAAGCTTTCTTT. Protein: CASRRGGAGVTEAFF. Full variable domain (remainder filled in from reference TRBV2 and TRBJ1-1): EPEVTQTPSHQVTQMGQEVILRCVPISNHLYFYWYRQILGQKVEFLVSFYNNEISEKSEIFDDQFSVERPDGSNFTLKIRSTKLEDSAMYFCASRRGGAGVTEAFFGQGTRLTVV.

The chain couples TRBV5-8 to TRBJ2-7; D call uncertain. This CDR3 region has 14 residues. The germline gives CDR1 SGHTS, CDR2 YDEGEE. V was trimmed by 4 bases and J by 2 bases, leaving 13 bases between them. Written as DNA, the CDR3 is TGTGCCAGCAGCCCCCGCGAGGTAGCCTACGAGCAGTACTTC. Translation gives CASSPREVAYEQYF.

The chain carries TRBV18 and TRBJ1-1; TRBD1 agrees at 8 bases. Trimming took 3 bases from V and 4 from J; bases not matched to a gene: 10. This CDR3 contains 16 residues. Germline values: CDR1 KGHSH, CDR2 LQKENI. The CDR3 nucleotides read TGTGCCAGCTCACCGGATCGTGGACAGGGCCTCACTGAAGCTTTCTTT. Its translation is CASSPDRGQGLTEAFF.

The CDR3 nucleotides read TGTGCCTGGAGTGTGGACAGGGGCAATGAGCAGTTCTTC. It translates to CAWSVDRGNEQFF. V usage is TRBV30 and J usage is TRBJ2-1; 9 bases are shared with TRBD1. The germline CDR1 and CDR2 sequences are GTSNPN and SVGIG (reference sequence). Unmatched junction bases numbered 0, after V lost 0 bases and J lost 6 bases. The CDR3 consists of 13 residues.

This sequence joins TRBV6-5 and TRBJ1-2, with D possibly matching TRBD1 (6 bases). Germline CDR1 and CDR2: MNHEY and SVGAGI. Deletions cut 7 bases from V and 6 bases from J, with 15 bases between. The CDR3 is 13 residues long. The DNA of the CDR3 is TGTGCCAGCATCTTCCCAGGGGTGGATGGCTACACCTTC. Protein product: CASIFPGVDGYTF.

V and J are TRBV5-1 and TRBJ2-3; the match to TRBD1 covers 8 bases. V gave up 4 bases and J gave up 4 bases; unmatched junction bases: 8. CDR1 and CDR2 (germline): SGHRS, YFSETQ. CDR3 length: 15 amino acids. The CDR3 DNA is TGCGCCAGCAGCCGACCGGACAGGGAGCCAGATACGCAGTATTTT. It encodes CASSRPDREPDTQYF.

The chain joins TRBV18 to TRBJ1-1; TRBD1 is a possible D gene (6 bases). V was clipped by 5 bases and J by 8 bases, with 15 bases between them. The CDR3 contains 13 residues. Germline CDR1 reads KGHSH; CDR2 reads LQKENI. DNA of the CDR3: TGTGCCAGCTCATACATGGACAGCCTAGAAGCTTTCTTT. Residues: CASSYMDSLEAFF. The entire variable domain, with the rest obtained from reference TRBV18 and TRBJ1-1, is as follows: NAGVMQNPRHLVRRRGQEARLRCSPMKGHSHVYWYRQLPEEGLKFMVYLQKENIIDESGMPKERFSAEFPKEGPSILRIQQVVRGDSAAYFCASSYMDSLEAFFGQGTRLTVV.

As DNA, the CDR3 is TGTGCCAGCAGTTTATGGGGGGGACCTGGCTACACCTTC. Translating it yields CASSLWGGPGYTF. This sequence joins TRBV28 and TRBJ1-2, with TRBD1 as a possible D gene (5 bases). The CDR3 has 13 residues. With 0 bases removed from V and 7 bases from J, the gap between germline ends came to 9 bases. CDR1 and CDR2 from the germline V gene are MDHEN and SYDVKM.

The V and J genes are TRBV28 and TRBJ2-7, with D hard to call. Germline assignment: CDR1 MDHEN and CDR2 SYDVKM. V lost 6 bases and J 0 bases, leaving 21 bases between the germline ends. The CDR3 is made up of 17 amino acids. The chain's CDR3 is CASRGRVGGFNSYEQYF. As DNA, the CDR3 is TGTGCCAGCAGGGGTCGGGTAGGCGGCTTCAACTCCTACGAGCAGTACTTC.

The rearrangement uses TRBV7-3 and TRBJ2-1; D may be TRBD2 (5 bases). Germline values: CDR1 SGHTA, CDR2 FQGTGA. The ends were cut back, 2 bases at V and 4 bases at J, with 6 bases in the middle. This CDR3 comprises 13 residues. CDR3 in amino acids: CASSLRGYNEQFF. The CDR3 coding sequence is TGTGCCAGCAGCTTACGAGGGTACAATGAGCAGTTCTTC.

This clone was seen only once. CDR3 in amino acids: CASSYPETGELFF. The CDR3 region has the DNA TGTGCCAGCAGTTACCCGGAGACCGGGGAGCTGTTTTTT. The chain recombines TRBV6-6 with TRBJ2-2; unclear D gene. This CDR3 region has 13 residues. The germline V gene encodes CDR1 MNHNY and CDR2 SVGAGI (reference sequence). V was pared by 2 bases and J by 5 bases, with 6 bases between.

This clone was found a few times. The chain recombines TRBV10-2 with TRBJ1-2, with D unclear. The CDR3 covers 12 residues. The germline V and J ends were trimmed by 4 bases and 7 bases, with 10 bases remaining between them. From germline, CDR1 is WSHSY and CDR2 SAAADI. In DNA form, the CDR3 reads TGCGCCAGCAGTGTGGGCGACCTTGGCTACACCTTC. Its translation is CASSVGDLGYTF.

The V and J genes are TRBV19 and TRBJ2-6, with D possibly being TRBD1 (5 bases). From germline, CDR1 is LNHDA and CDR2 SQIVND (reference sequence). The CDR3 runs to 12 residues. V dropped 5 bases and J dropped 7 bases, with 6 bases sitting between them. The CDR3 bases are TGTGCCAGTAGTCGGACAGCCAACGTCCTGACTTTC. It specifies CASSRTANVLTF. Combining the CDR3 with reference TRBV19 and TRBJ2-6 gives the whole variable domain DGGITQSPKYLFRKEGQNVTLSCEQNLNHDAMYWYRQDPGQGLRLIYYSQIVNDFQKGDIAEGYSVSREKKESFPLTVTSAQKNPTAFYLCASSRTANVLTFGAGSRLTVL.

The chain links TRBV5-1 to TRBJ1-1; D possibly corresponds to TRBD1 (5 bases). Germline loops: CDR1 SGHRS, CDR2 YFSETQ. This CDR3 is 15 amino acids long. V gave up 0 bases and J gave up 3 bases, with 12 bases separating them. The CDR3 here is CASSLGEGWHTEAFF. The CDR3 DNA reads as TGCGCCAGCAGCTTGGGGGAGGGGTGGCACACTGAAGCTTTCTTT. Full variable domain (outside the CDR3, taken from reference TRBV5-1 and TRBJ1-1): KAGVTQTPRYLIKTRGQQVTLSCSPISGHRSVSWYQQTPGQGLQFLFEYFSETQRNKGNFPGRFSGRQFSNSRSEMNVSTLELGDSALYLCASSLGEGWHTEAFFGQGTRLTVV.

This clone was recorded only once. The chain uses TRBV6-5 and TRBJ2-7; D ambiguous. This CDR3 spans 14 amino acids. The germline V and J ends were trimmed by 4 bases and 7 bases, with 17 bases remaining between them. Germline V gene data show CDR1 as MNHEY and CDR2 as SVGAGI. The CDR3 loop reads CASSSTATSWEQYF. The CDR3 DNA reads TGTGCCAGCAGTTCCACTGCGACAAGCTGGGAGCAGTACTTC.